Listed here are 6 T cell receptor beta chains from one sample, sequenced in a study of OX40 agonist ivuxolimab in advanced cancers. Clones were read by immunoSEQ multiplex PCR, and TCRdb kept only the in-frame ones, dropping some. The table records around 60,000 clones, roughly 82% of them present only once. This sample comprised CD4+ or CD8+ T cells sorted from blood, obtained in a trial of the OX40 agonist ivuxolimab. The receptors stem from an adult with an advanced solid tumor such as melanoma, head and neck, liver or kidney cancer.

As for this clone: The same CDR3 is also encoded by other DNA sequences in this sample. CDR3 amino acids: CASRLPTGGGYGYTF. DNA of the CDR3: TGTGCCAGCAGGCTTCCGACCGGGGGGGGGTATGGCTACACCTTC. The gene calls are TRBV28 and TRBJ1-2, with D perhaps TRBD1 (5 bases). This CDR3 is built from 15 residues. Germline lookup yields CDR1 MDHEN and CDR2 SYDVKM. V was pared by 6 bases and J by 5 bases, with 19 bases between.

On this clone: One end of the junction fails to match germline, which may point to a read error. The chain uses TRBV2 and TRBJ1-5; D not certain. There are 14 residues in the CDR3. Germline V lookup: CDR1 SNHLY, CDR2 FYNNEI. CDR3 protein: CASREGRNNQPQHF. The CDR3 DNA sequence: TGTGCCAGCAGAGAAGGACGGAATAATCAGCCCCAGCATTTT.

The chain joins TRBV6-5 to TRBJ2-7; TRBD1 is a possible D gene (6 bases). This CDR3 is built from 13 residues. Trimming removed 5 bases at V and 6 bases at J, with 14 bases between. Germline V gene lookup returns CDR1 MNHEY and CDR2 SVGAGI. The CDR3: CASSELGGREQYF. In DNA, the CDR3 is TGTGCCAGCAGTGAGTTAGGGGGACGCGAGCAGTACTTC.

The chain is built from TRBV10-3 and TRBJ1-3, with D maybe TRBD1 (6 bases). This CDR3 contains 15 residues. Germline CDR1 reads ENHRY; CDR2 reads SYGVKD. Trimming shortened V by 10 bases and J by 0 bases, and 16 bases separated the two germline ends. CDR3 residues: CATGPGQLSGNTIYF. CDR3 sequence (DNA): TGTGCCACCGGGCCGGGACAACTCTCTGGAAACACCATATATTTT.

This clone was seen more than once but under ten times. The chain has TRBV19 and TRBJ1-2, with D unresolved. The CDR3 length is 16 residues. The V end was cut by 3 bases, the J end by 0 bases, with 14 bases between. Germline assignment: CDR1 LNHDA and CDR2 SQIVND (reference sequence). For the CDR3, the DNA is TGTGCCAGTAGTATCATCCGGGAGAGGGCTAACTATGGCTACACCTTC. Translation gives CASSIIRERANYGYTF.

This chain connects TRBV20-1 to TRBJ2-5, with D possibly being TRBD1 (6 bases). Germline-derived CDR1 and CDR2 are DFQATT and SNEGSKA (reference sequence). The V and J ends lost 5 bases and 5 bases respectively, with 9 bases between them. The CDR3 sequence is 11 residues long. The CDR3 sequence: CSAGGLETQYF. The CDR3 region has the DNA TGCAGTGCTGGGGGCCTCGAGACCCAGTACTTC.